Listed here is a single TCR beta chain. These data originate in a study of technical replicates of blood from a few donors. Sequenced by immunoSEQ multiplex PCR; TCRdb stores in-frame clones only, minus some. The sample holds 70,000 to 90,000 clones, approximately 94% seen once. The junction had 13 bases not matched to a gene; V was cut back by 5 bases and J by 3 bases. Germline CDR1 is SGHAT and CDR2 is FQNNGV. The CDR3 is 16 amino acids. The gene calls are TRBV11-2 and TRBJ2-7, with 7 nucleotides matching TRBD1. Sequencing input: T cells isolated from PBMCs. The TCR sequence derives from a human donor in good health. CDR3 sequence: CASSRSTGASFYEQYF. CDR3 DNA sequence: TGTGCCAGCAGCCGATCCACAGGGGCGAGCTTCTACGAGCAGTACTTC. Drawing the rest from reference TRBV11-2 and TRBJ2-7, the complete variable domain is EAGVAQSPRYKIIEKRQSVAFWCNPISGHATLYWYQQILGQGPKLLIQFQNNGVVDDSQLPKDRFSAERLKGVDSTLKIQPAKLEDSAVYLCASSRSTGASFYEQYFGPGTRLTVT.